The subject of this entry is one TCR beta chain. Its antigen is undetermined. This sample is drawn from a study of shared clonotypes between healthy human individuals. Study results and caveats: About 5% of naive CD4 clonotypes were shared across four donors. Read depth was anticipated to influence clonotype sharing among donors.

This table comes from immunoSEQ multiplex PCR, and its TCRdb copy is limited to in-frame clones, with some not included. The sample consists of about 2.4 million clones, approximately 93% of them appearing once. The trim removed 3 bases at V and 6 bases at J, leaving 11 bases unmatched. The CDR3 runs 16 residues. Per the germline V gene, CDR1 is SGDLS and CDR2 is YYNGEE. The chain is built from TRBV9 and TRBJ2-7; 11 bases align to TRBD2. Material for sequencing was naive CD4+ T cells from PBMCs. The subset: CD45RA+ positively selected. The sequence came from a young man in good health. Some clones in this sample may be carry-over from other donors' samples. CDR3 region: CASSAQGTSGLFEQYF. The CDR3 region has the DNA TGTGCCAGCAGCGCACAAGGGACTAGCGGTCTTTTCGAGCAGTACTTC.